The sample holds many counts of the clone carrying this TCR beta chain. The target antigen is unknown. There were TCR beta CDR3 regions amplified from RNA transcripts. With the HTBI primer set, the TCR CDR3 went through a first round of RT-PCR. A single record per CDR3 protein comes from TCRdb applying MiXCR to the multiplex PCR reads. The sample holds some 650,000 distinct CDR3 sequences, about 16% seen once. This specimen comes from a study of T cells in Graves' hyperthyroidism and ophthalmopathy. Study results and caveats: Most clonotypes that expanded in the thyroid above 0.001 also showed up in blood.

Trimming stripped 5 bases from V and 4 bases from J, with 20 bases between. The CDR3 sequence is 16 residues long. CDR1 is SGHTA, CDR2 FQGTGA, per germline. Sequencing used blood. The chain is built from TRBV7-3 and TRBJ2-5; tentatively, D is TRBD2 (7 bases). The TCR comes from a woman aged 40-49 years with Graves' ophthalmopathy. CDR3 amino acids: CASSPSGGGASETQYF. CDR3 nucleotides: TGTGCCAGCAGCCCCTCGGGGGGCGGGGCTTCAGAGACCCAGTACTTC.